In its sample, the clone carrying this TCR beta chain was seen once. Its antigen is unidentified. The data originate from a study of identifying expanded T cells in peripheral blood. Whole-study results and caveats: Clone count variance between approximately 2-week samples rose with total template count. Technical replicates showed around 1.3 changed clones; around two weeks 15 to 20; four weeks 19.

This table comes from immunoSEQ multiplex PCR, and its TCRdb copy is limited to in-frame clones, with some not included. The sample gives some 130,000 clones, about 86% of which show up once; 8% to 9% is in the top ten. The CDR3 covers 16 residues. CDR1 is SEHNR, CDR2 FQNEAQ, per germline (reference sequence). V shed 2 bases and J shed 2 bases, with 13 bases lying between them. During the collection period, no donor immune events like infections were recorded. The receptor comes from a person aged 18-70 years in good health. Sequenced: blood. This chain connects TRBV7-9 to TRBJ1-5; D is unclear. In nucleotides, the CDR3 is TGTGCCAGCAGCTTAATGGACGGGATGGGCAATCAGCCCCAGCATTTT. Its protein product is CASSLMDGMGNQPQHF.